Following are 24 T cell receptor beta chains from one sample sequenced in a study of blood T cell repertoires in COVID-19. TCRdb's table, derived via immunoSEQ multiplex PCR, lists solely in-frame clones and lacks some. The table lists roughly 280,000 clones, approximately 90% of them singletons. The sequencing input was PBMCs or T cells enriched from blood (not recorded which). These receptors were collected from a woman aged 18-29 years who had recovered from COVID-19.

The CDR3 loop is CASSFPGLRTEAFF. CDR3 DNA sequence: TGTGCCAGCAGCTTCCCAGGGTTGAGGACTGAAGCTTTCTTT. The chain joins TRBV11-2 to TRBJ1-1; D possibly corresponds to TRBD1 (5 bases). Trimming took off 3 bases at V and 5 bases at J, with 13 bases between the two ends. From germline, CDR1 is SGHAT and CDR2 FQNNGV. The CDR3 totals 14 residues.

The chain carries TRBV4-1 and TRBJ1-1, with 7 positions matching TRBD1. Germline lookup yields CDR1 MGHRA and CDR2 YSYEKL. The junction had 10 bases not matched to a gene; V was cut back by 8 bases and J by 4 bases. There are 14 residues in the CDR3. The CDR3, as DNA: TGCGCCAGCTCCGTGACAGGGAGGAGCACTGAAGCTTTCTTT. Translating gives CASSVTGRSTEAFF.

The chain uses TRBV28 and TRBJ2-3; 11 nucleotides align to TRBD1. The CDR3 sequence is 17 residues long. Germline assignment: CDR1 MDHEN and CDR2 SYDVKM. V was pared by 7 bases and J by 4 bases, with 13 bases of the junction left unmatched. In DNA, the CDR3 is TGTGCCAGCAACCGCCCGGGACAGGGGGTAATTCCAGATACGCAGTATTTT. This gives the protein CASNRPGQGVIPDTQYF.

The rearrangement joins TRBV4-2 to TRBJ1-5; TRBD1 agrees at 7 bases. CDR1 LGHNA and CDR2 YNFKEQ come from the germline V gene. The CDR3 consists of 16 residues. V shed 4 bases, J shed 5 bases, and the junction held 11 bases outside the gene matches. The CDR3 is CASSRDSTGRHQPQHF. The CDR3 nucleotides are TGTGCCAGCAGCCGGGACTCGACAGGGCGGCATCAGCCCCAGCATTTT.

The J gene is TRBJ1-4, the V gene TRBV5-1; D might be TRBD1 (6 bases). CDR1 is SGHRS and CDR2 is YFSETQ in the germline V gene. CDR3 length: 16 amino acids. V shed 4 bases and J shed 8 bases, with 21 bases lying between them. This CDR3 reads CASSPRETGGGEKLFF. In DNA form, the CDR3 reads TGCGCCAGCAGCCCCCGAGAGACAGGTGGGGGAGAAAAACTGTTTTTT.

The V call is TRBV2, the J call TRBJ1-3, with 12 bases aligning to TRBD1. In germline, CDR1 is SNHLY, CDR2 FYNNEI. V trimming: 9 bases; J trimming: 2 bases; junction bases outside the gene matches: 11. This CDR3 contains 17 residues. The CDR3 loop reads CASKRDRGLLTGNTIYF. In DNA form, the CDR3 reads TGTGCCAGTAAACGGGACAGGGGGCTTCTTACTGGAAACACCATATATTTT.

V is TRBV6-9 and J is TRBJ1-5, with TRBD1 identical over 9 bases. This CDR3 has 14 residues. V was clipped by 6 bases and J by 7 bases; unmatched bases: 7. Germline V CDR1 and CDR2: MNHGY, SVAAGI. DNA for the CDR3: TGTGCCAGCAGCCTCGACAGGGGGGGCCAGCCCCAGCATTTT. Its protein is CASSLDRGGQPQHF.

The genes are TRBV15 and TRBJ2-7; D not resolved. CDR3 length: 15 amino acids. Trimming removed 0 bases from V and 5 bases from J, with 14 bases in between. Germline lookup yields CDR1 LNHNV and CDR2 YYDKDF (reference sequence). The CDR3 DNA reads as TGTGCCACCAGCAGAGATCTTTCGGGTCCCCACGAGCAGTACTTC. Translation gives CATSRDLSGPHEQYF.

This rearrangement joins TRBV9 to TRBJ1-2; D ambiguous. CDR1 is SGDLS, CDR2 YYNGEE, per germline. This CDR3 has 15 amino acids. With 0 bases removed from V and 1 base from J, the gap between germline ends came to 10 bases. CDR3 loop: CASSVAYSNNYGYTF. In DNA, the CDR3 is TGTGCCAGCAGCGTAGCTTACAGCAATAACTATGGCTACACCTTC.

This chain links TRBV10-2 with TRBJ2-5; the match to TRBD2 covers 8 bases. CDR1 WSHSY and CDR2 SAAADI come from the germline V gene. Trimming cost V 3 bases and J 5 bases; bases outside gene matches: 5. This CDR3 contains 14 residues. This CDR3 is CASSDSGGGETQYF. The CDR3 DNA reads TGCGCCAGCAGTGACAGCGGGGGAGGGGAGACCCAGTACTTC.

The V call is TRBV5-6, the J call TRBJ1-5; 8 positions match TRBD1. V shed 2 bases and J 4 bases; nucleotides not matched to a gene: 8. The CDR3 totals 16 residues. The germline V gene encodes CDR1 SGHDT and CDR2 YYEEEE. The CDR3 region has the DNA TGTGCCAGCAGCTTCAGACAGGGGTGGATTAATCAGCCCCAGCATTTT. It yields the protein CASSFRQGWINQPQHF.

The gene calls are TRBV19 and TRBJ1-2; TRBD1 might be the D (6 bases). The germline V gene has CDR1 LNHDA and CDR2 SQIVND (reference sequence). CDR3 length: 15 residues. V lost 3 bases and J lost 7, with 18 bases in between. For the CDR3, the DNA is TGTGCCAGTAGTATCGCAGGGGACCCTCGAGGTGGCTACACCTTC. Residues: CASSIAGDPRGGYTF.

The chain is built from TRBV9 and TRBJ1-2; D not resolved. This CDR3 spans 13 amino acids. Germline values: CDR1 SGDLS, CDR2 YYNGEE. Trimming left V 5 bases short and J 4 bases short, with 12 bases between. CDR3 nucleotide sequence: TGTGCCAGCAGGGGAGGACTGAGCTATGGCTACACCTTC. It codes for CASRGGLSYGYTF.

This clone was seen a few times. The CDR3 loop reads CASSPGADYNSPLHF. The CDR3 DNA is TGTGCCAGCTCACCTGGGGCAGACTATAATTCACCCCTCCACTTT. The chain links TRBV18 to TRBJ1-6; possibly TRBD1 for D (5 bases). Per germline, CDR1 KGHSH and CDR2 LQKENI. The CDR3 consists of 15 residues. Between the trimmed V and J ends, which lost 3 bases and 3 bases, there was a span of 9 bases.

The chain joins TRBV2 to TRBJ2-1; D may be TRBD1 (5 bases). CDR1 and CDR2 from the germline V gene are SNHLY and FYNNEI. Deletions cut 3 bases from V and 5 bases from J, with 17 bases between. The CDR3 sequence is 16 residues long. In DNA, the CDR3 is TGTGCCAGCAGTGATATCCCGACAGTAGGGAACAATGAGCAGTTCTTC. This sequence encodes CASSDIPTVGNNEQFF.

The chain recombines TRBV29-1 with TRBJ1-2, with TRBD1 identical over 10 bases. This CDR3 contains 15 residues. Germline V gives CDR1 SQVTM, CDR2 ANQGSEA. With V trimmed by 6 bases and J by 5 bases, 12 bases remained unmatched. In DNA form, the CDR3 reads TGCAGCGTACGGACAGGGGGGGCTCCCAATTATGGCTACACCTTC. Protein product: CSVRTGGAPNYGYTF.

This clone was seen a single time. CDR3 sequence: CATSGGPSTDTQYF. CDR3 in DNA: TGTGCCACCAGTGGGGGCCCTAGCACAGATACGCAGTATTTT. The V and J genes are TRBV24-1 and TRBJ2-3; D might be TRBD1 (5 bases). Germline assignment: CDR1 KGHDR and CDR2 SFDVKD. V lost 5 bases and J lost 0, with 8 bases in between. The CDR3 spans 14 residues.

The J gene is TRBJ1-4, the V gene TRBV5-1; D is perhaps TRBD1 (5 bases). Per the germline V gene, CDR1 is SGHRS and CDR2 is YFSETQ. This CDR3 comprises 14 residues. V was trimmed by 8 bases and J by 2 bases, leaving 13 bases between them. CDR3 region: CASQAGGTNEKLFF. DNA for the CDR3: TGCGCCAGTCAGGCTGGGGGGACTAATGAAAAACTGTTTTTT.

This chain's CDR3 is CASRGTGEVGGYTF. DNA for the CDR3: TGTGCCAGCAGGGGGACAGGGGAAGTCGGGGGCTACACCTTC. The V gene is TRBV2, the J gene TRBJ1-2; 10 bases align to TRBD1. The V gene end was trimmed by 6 bases and the J gene end by 8 bases; junction bases not matched to a gene: 9. CDR1 and CDR2 from the germline V gene are SNHLY and FYNNEI. The length of the CDR3 is 14 residues.

V and J are TRBV9 and TRBJ1-6; 10 bases align to TRBD1. Germline loops: CDR1 SGDLS, CDR2 YYNGEE. V was pared by 3 bases and J by 9 bases, with 15 bases of the junction left unmatched. This CDR3 is 18 amino acids long. The CDR3 spells CASSGGAGQGIGGSPLHF. CDR3 nucleotide sequence: TGTGCCAGCAGCGGGGGGGCGGGACAGGGGATAGGAGGTTCACCCCTCCACTTT. Filled out from reference TRBV9 and TRBJ1-6, the complete variable domain reads DSGVTQTPKHLITATGQRVTLRCSPRSGDLSVYWYQQSLDQGLQFLIQYYNGEERAKGNILERFSAQQFPDLHSELNLSSLELGDSALYFCASSGGAGQGIGGSPLHFGNGTRLTVT.

The chain links TRBV3-1 (or the pseudogene TRBV3-2) to TRBJ1-1, with no clear D. Germline V gene data show CDR1 as LGHDT and CDR2 as YNNKEL (reference sequence). The CDR3 has 13 amino acids. Between the trimmed V and J ends, which lost 4 bases and 1 base, there was a span of 7 bases. As DNA, the CDR3 is TGTGCCAGCAGCCCCACGGGGAACACTGAAGCTTTCTTT. Its protein product is CASSPTGNTEAFF.

The V call is TRBV5-4, the J call TRBJ2-5; 9 bases agree with TRBD2. Per germline, CDR1 SGHNT and CDR2 YYREEE (reference sequence). With 4 bases clipped from V and 5 bases from J, the junction kept 6 bases outside the gene matches. This CDR3 is 14 amino acids long. The CDR3 loop reads CASSRGGAGETQYF. The DNA for the CDR3 is TGTGCCAGCAGCCGCGGGGGGGCCGGGGAGACCCAGTACTTC.

V is TRBV5-4 and J is TRBJ2-1, with 7 bases fitting TRBD1. After removal of 0 bases from V and 8 bases from J, the junction contained 2 bases not matched to a gene. CDR1 and CDR2 from the germline V gene are SGHNT and YYREEE (reference sequence). The CDR3 loop spans 13 amino acids. The CDR3 coding sequence is TGTGCCAGCAGCTTGGTTCAGGGGGATGAGCAGTTCTTC. Encoded protein: CASSLVQGDEQFF.

This chain joins TRBV19 and TRBJ1-5; D is undetermined. CDR1 is LNHDA, CDR2 SQIVND, per germline (reference sequence). V lost 2 bases to trimming and J lost 8 bases, with 10 bases between them. This CDR3 is built from 13 residues. The CDR3 loop reads CASSIMRAEPQHF. CDR3 DNA sequence: TGTGCCAGTAGTATAATGAGGGCGGAGCCCCAGCATTTT.